What follows describes a single TCR beta chain. This clonotype occurred a few times. What this receptor recognizes is not known. No clone much larger than this one lies a single base away; base qualities are absent. The data are from a study of blood T cells in healthy people across ages (dated by TCRdb to about 2015). About the full investigation: Template switching captured roughly one uniquely barcoded TCR beta cDNA molecule per two T cells in model experiments. The study measured age-related changes in TCR beta repertoire diversity using deep sequencing normalized with unique cDNA molecular identifiers. The donors were split into four age groups: young (average roughly 15 years), middle-aged (about 40), aged (more than 60) and long-lived (roughly 80). Donors of different ages were randomly distributed across sequencing lanes to avoid experimental bias. Using the same blood draw, the study looked at two additional independent replicas of 1 million unique cDNA reads for two donors, one aged 18 to 30 and the other aged 80 or older.

The library was produced with 5' RACE. The sequencer was an Illumina HiSeq 2500. A second PCR of 7 to 11 cycles was run with a J-beta primer mix and a sample-barcoded 5' primer. A unique molecular identifier was introduced onto each TCR beta cDNA molecule by a template-switch 5' adaptor carrying 12 random nucleotides. Each sample yielded at least 3 million CDR3-containing paired-end reads. The Mint cDNA synthesis kit, primed by a TRBC-specific oligonucleotide, was used to synthesize first-strand cDNA from all RNA. After uracil-DNA glycosylase treatment, a first 18-cycle PCR used universal primers M1SS and BC2_uni_R on all cDNA. As for the original processing: For normalization, 1 million high-quality reads were randomly selected from each sample, with every read carrying a distinct molecular identifier. Reads with shared molecular identifiers were discarded instead of being binned into consensus sequences. MiTCR, set to a Q25 quality threshold and the strictest error-elimination algorithm, was used for CDR3 identification, clonotype clustering and error correction. A nonparametric unseen species model with Euler transformation was used to estimate lower-bound total TCR beta diversity. The public reads were run again by TCRdb, first through fastp at Q25 and then through MiXCR, and only productive beta chains were kept. One record per CDR3 amino acid sequence lists the most common genes and DNA. What appears here as the V and J calls and clone size reflects TCRdb's work, not the paper's. Within this sample are about 1.4 million distinct CDR3 sequences, with 59% of them counted one time only. Under 8.5% of the sample is held by the ten biggest clonotypes.

What the research found in general, with its limitations: Bulk unsorted PBMC profiling prevented conclusive comparison of naive and antigen-experienced compartments. Observed TCR beta diversity per million T cells fell roughly linearly with age, and a significant reduction was already apparent by age roughly 40. The long-lived group showed more naive CD4+ T cells, fewer expanded clones and increased TCR diversity than the aged group, suggesting age selection. Observed TCR beta diversity correlated strongly with the percentage of naive T cells measured by flow cytometry. Because the CMV infection status of the donors was unknown, age-related changes in expanded clonotypes may potentially have been confounded. Estimates of total diversity based on one million sequenced T cells were considered lower bounds and underestimates.

Donors were 39 systemically healthy Caucasian individuals from Russia aged roughly 6 to 95 years. Each donor gave about 9.8 milliliters of peripheral blood, drawn into EDTA-treated Vacutainer tubes. PBMCs were isolated by Ficoll-Paque density-gradient centrifugation, with at least 6 million obtained per sample. Total RNA, at least 6 micrograms per sample, was extracted from PBMCs with Trizol reagent. Naive CD45RAhigh/CD27high T cell percentages were measured by flow cytometry on a PBMC aliquot from every donor. Compared with germline, V lacks 3 bases and J lacks 5 bases; bases without a gene match: 7. From the cysteine through the phenylalanine, the CDR3 covers 14 amino acids. Of the read, only the CDR3 DNA is kept; its 42 bases are in frame from base 1. Via the germline V gene, CDR1 is MNHEY and CDR2 SVGAGI.

Specimen: blood. The TCR originated in a man aged 18 to 30 in good health. Recombination joined TRBV6-5 with TRBJ2-7; 7 nucleotides in the junction match TRBD1. The CDR3 reads as follows: CASSYRQGNNEQYF. The base sequence is TGTGCCAGCAGTTATCGACAGGGTAACAACGAGCAGTACTTC.